This T cell receptor (beta chain) was retrieved from a study of T cells after yellow fever vaccination. A single record per CDR3 protein comes from TCRdb applying MiXCR to the 5' RACE reads. The sample lists some 560,000 distinct CDR3 sequences; roughly 17% were seen once. This CDR3 region has 13 residues. V gave up 0 bases and J gave up 8 bases, with 10 bases separating them. Germline assignment: CDR1 LGHNA and CDR2 YSLEER. This TCR was recovered from a man aged 18 to 29 who received the YFV17D yellow fever vaccine. The J gene is TRBJ1-2, the V gene TRBV4-3; no definite D call. Specimen: PBMCs, collected 5 days after the first yellow fever vaccination. The CDR3 region is CASSQEGWEGYTF. For the CDR3, the DNA is TGCGCCAGCAGCCAAGAAGGGTGGGAGGGCTACACCTTC.